In its sample, the clone carrying this TCR beta chain was seen many times. The data are from a study of identical twins. Each CDR3 protein is one row after TCRdb ran MiXCR on the 5' RACE reads. Here the sample spans roughly 710,000 distinct CDR3 sequences, around 6% being singletons. This CDR3 is 13 amino acids long. J lost 5 bases, V lost 5 bases, and 2 bases had no gene match. V gene TRBV12-3 or TRBV12-4 combines with J gene TRBJ1-5, with 8 bases aligning to TRBD1. Specimen: naive T cells sorted from blood. The source of this sequence is a man aged 18 to 30 in good health. CDR3 residues: CASSGQGYQPQHF. In DNA, the CDR3 is TGTGCCAGCAGTGGACAGGGATATCAGCCCCAGCATTTT.